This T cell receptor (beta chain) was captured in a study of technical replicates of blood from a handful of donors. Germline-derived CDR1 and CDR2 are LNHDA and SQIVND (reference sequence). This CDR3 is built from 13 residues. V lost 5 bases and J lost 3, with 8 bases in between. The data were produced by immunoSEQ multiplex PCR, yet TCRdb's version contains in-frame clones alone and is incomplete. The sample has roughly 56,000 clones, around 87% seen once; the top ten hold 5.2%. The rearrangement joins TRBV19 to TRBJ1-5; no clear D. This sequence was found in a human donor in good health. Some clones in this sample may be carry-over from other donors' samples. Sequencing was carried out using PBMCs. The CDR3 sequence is CASSPLINQPQHF. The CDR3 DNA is TGTGCCAGTAGTCCACTTATCAATCAGCCCCAGCATTTT.